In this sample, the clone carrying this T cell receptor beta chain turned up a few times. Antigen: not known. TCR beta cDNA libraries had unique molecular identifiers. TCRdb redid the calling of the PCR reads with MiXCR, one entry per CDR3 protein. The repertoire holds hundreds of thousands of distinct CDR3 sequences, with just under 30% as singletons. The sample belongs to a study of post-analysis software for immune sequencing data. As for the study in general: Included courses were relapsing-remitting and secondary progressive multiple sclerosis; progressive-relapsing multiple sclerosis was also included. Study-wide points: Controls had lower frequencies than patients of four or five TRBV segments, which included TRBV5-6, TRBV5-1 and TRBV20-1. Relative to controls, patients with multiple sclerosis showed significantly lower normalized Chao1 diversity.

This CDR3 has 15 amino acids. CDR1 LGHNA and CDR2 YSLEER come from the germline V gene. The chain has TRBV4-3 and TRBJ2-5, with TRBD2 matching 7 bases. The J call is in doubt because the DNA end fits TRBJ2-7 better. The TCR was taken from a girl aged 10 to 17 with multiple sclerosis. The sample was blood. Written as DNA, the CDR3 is TGCGCCAGCAGCCAAGACCTCGGGACTACTTACGAGCAGTACTTC. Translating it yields CASSQDLGTTYEQYF.